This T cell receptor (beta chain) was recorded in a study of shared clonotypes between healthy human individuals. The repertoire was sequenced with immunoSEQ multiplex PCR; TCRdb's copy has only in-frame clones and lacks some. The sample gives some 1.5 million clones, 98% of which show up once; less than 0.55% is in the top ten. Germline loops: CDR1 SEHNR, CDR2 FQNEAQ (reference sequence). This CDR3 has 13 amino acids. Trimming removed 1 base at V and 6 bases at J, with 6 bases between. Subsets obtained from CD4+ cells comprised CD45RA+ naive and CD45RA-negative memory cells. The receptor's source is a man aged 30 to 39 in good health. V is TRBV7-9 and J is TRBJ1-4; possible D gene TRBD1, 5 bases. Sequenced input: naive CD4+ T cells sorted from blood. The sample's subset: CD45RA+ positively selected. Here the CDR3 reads CASSLGGDEKLFF. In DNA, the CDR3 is TGTGCCAGCAGCTTAGGGGGCGATGAAAAACTGTTTTTT.